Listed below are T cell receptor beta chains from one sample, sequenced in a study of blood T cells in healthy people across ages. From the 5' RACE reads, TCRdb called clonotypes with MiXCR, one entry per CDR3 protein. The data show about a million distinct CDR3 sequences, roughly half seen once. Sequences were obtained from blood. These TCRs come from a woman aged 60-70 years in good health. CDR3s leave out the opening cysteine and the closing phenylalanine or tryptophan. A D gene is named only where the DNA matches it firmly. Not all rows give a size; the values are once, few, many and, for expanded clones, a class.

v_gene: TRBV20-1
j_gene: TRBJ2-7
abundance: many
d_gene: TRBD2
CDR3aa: SARLAGPYEQY

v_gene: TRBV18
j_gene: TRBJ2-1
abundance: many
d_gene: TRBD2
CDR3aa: ASSRGRDSYNEQF

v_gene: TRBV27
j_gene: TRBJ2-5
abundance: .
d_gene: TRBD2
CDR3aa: ASSLGGRDQETQY

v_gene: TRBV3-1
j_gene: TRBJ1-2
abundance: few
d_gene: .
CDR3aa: ASSQGETRNGYT

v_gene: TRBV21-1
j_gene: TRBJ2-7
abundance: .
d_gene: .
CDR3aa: ASSNLDSEESSYEQY

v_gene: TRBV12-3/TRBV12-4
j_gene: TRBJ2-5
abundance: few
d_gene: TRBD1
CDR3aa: ASSSGTGMETQY

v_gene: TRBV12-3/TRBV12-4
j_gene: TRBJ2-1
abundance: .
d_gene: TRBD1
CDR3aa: ASSPGGTGGNEQF

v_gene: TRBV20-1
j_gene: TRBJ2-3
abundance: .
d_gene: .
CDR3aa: SVSRGYTDTQY

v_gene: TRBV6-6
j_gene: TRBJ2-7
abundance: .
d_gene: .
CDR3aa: ASSSFASVSYEQY

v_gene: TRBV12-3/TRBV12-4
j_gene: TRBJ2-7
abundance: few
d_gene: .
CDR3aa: ASSLPGPTNYEQY

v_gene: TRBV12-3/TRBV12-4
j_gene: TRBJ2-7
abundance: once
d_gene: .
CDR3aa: ASSFRSIPHEQY